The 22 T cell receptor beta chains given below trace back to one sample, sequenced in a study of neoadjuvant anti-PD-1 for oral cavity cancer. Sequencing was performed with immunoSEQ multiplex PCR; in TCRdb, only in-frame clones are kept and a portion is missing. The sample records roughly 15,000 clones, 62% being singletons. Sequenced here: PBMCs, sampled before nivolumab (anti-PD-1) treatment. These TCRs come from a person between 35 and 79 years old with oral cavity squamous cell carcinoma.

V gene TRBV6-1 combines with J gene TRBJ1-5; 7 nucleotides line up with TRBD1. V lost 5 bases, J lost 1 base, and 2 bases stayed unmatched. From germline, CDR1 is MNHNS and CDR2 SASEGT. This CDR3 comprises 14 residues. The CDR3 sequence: CASSPGQSNQPQHF. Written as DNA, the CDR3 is TGTGCCAGCAGTCCGGGACAGAGCAATCAGCCCCAGCATTTT.

CDR3: CASSRDSSQTDTQYF. CDR3 in DNA: TGCGCCAGCAGCCGGGACAGTAGCCAAACCGATACGCAGTATTTT. This chain connects TRBV5-1 to TRBJ2-3, with 7 bases lining up with TRBD1. Trimming removed 4 bases from V and 6 bases from J; junction bases left unmatched: 11. Germline loops: CDR1 SGHRS, CDR2 YFSETQ. The CDR3 spans 15 residues.

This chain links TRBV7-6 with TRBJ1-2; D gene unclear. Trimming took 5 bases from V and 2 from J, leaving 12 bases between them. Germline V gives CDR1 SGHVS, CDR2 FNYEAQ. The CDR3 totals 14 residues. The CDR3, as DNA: TGTGCCAGCAGCCCGGAGAGGGCGAACTATGGCTACACCTTC. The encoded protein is CASSPERANYGYTF. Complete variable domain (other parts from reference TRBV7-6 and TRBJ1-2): GAGVSQSPRYKVTKRGQDVALRCDPISGHVSLYWYRQALGQGPEFLTYFNYEAQQDKSGLPNDRFSAERPEGSISTLTIQRTEQRDSAMYRCASSPERANYGYTFGSGTRLTVV.

Here the CDR3 reads CASREDRVNSPLHF. The CDR3 nucleotides read TGTGCCAGCAGGGAGGACAGGGTAAATTCACCCCTCCACTTT. V and J are TRBV28 and TRBJ1-6, with TRBD1 matching over 8 bases. The CDR3 is made up of 14 amino acids. With 6 bases clipped from V and 7 bases from J, the junction kept 5 bases outside the gene matches. Looked up from germline, CDR1 is MDHEN and CDR2 is SYDVKM.

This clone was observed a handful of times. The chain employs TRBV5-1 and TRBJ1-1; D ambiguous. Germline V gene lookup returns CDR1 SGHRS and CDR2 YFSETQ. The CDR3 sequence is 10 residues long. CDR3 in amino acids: CSERDTEAFF. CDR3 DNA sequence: TGCTCCGAGAGGGACACTGAAGCTTTCTTT.

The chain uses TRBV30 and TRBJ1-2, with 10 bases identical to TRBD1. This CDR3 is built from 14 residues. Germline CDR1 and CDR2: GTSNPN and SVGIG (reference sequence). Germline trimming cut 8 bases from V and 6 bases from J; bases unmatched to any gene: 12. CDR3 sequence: CATSGTGATDGYTF. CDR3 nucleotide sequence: TGTGCCACTTCCGGGACAGGGGCGACCGATGGCTACACCTTC.

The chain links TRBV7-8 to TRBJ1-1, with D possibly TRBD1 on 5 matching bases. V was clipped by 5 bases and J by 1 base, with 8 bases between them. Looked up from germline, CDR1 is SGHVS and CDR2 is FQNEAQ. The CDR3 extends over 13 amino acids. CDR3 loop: CASSTQGNTEAFF. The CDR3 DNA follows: TGTGCCAGCAGCACCCAGGGGAACACTGAAGCTTTCTTT.

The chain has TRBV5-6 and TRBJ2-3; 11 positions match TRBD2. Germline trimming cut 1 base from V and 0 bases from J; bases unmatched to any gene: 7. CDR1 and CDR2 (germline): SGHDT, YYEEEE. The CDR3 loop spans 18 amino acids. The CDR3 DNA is TGTGCCAGCAGCTTGACTACTAGCGGGGGACCGAGCACAGATACGCAGTATTTT. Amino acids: CASSLTTSGGPSTDTQYF. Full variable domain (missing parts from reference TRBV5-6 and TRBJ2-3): DAGVTQSPTHLIKTRGQQVTLRCSPKSGHDTVSWYQQALGQGPQFIFQYYEEEERQRGNFPDRFSGHQFPNYSSELNVNALLLGDSALYLCASSLTTSGGPSTDTQYFGPGTRLTVL.

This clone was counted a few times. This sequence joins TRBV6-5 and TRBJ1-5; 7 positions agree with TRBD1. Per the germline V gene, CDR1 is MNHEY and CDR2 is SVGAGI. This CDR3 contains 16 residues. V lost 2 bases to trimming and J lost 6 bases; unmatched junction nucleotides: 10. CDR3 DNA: TGTGCCAGCAGTTACGCAGGGACAGTCCCCGGTCAGCCCCAGCATTTT. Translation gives CASSYAGTVPGQPQHF.

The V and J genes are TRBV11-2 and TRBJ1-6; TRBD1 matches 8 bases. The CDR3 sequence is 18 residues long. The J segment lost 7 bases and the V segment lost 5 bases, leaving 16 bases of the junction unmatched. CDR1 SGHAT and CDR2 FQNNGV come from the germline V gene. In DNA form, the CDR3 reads TGTGCCAGCAGCACAACCCGAACAGGGGGAATTGGGAATTCACCCCTCCACTTT. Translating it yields CASSTTRTGGIGNSPLHF.

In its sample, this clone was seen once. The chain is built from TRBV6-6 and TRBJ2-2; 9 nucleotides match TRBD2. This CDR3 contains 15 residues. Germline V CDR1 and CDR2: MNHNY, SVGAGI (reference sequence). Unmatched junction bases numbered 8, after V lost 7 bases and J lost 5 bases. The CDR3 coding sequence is TGTGCCAGCACCCGACTAGCGGATGGGACCGGGGAGCTGTTTTTT. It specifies CASTRLADGTGELFF.

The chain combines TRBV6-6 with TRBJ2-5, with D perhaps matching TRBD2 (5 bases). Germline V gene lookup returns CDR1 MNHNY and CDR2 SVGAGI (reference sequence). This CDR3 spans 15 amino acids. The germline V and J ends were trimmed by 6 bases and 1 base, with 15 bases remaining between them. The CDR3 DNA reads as TGTGCCAGCAGCTCCCCACTAGTCCTCCAAGAGACCCAGTACTTC. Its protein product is CASSSPLVLQETQYF.

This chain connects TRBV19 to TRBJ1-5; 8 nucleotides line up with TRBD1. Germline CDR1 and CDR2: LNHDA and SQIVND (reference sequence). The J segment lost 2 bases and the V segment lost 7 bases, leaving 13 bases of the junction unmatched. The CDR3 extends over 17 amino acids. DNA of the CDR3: TGTGCCAGTAAGGCCGGGACAGGCCACCCGGGCAATCAGCCCCAGCATTTT. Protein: CASKAGTGHPGNQPQHF. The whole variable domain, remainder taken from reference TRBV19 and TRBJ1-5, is DGGITQSPKYLFRKEGQNVTLSCEQNLNHDAMYWYRQDPGQGLRLIYYSQIVNDFQKGDIAEGYSVSREKKESFPLTVTSAQKNPTAFYLCASKAGTGHPGNQPQHFGDGTRLSIL.

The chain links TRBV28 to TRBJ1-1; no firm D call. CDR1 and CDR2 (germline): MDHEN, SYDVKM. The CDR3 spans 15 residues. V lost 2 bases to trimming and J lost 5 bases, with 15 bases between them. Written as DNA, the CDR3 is TGTGCCAGCAGTTTACTCCCGATTCAGCGGACTGAAGCTTTCTTT. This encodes CASSLLPIQRTEAFF.

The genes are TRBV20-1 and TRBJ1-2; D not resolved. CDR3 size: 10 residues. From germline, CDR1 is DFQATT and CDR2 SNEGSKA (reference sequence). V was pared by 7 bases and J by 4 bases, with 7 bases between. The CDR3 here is CSVFVYGYTF. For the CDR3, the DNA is TGCAGTGTCTTTGTCTATGGCTACACCTTC.

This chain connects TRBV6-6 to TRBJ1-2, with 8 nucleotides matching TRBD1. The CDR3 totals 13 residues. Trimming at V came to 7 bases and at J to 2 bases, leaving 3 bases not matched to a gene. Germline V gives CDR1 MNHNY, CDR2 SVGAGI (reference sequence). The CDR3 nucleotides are TGTGCCAGCAATGGACAGGGCAACTATGGCTACACCTTC. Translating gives CASNGQGNYGYTF.

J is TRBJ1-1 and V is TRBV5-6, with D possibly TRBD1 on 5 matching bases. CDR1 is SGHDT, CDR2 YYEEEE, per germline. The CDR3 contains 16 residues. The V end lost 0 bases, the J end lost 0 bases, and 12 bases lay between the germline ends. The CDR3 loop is CASSLVPGGVNTEAFF. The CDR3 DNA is TGTGCCAGCAGCTTGGTGCCAGGAGGGGTGAACACTGAAGCTTTCTTT.

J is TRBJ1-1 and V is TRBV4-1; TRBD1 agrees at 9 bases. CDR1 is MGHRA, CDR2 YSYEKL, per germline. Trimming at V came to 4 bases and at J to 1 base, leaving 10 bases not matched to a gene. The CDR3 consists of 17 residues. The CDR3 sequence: CASSRLGQGITNTEAFF. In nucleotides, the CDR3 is TGCGCCAGCAGCCGTTTAGGACAGGGGATTACGAACACTGAAGCTTTCTTT.

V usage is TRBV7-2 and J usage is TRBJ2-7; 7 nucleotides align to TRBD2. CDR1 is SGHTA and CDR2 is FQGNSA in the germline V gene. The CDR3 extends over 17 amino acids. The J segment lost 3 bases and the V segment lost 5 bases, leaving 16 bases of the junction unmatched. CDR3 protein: CASSPLGGAGLRYEQYF. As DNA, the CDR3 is TGTGCCAGCAGCCCTTTGGGAGGGGCAGGGTTACGCTACGAGCAGTACTTC.

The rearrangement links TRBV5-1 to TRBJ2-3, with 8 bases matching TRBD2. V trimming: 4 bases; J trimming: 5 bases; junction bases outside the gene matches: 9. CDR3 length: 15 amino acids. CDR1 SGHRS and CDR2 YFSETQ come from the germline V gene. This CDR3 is CASSTSGTSVDTQYF. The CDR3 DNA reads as TGCGCCAGCAGCACCTCCGGGACTAGTGTAGATACGCAGTATTTT.

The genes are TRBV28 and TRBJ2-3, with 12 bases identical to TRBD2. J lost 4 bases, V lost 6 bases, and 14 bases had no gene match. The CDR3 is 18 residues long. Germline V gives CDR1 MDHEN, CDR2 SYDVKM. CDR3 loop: CASSPHALLAGGSDTQYF. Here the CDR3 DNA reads TGTGCCAGCAGCCCCCATGCCCTCCTAGCGGGGGGGTCAGATACGCAGTATTTT.

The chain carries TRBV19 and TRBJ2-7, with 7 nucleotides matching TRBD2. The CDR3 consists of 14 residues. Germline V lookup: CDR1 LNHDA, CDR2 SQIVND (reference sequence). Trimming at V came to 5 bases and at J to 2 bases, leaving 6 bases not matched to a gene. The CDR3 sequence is CASSAASGPYEQYF. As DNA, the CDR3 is TGTGCCAGTAGTGCAGCTAGCGGACCCTACGAGCAGTACTTC. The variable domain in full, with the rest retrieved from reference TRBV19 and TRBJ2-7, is DGGITQSPKYLFRKEGQNVTLSCEQNLNHDAMYWYRQDPGQGLRLIYYSQIVNDFQKGDIAEGYSVSREKKESFPLTVTSAQKNPTAFYLCASSAASGPYEQYFGPGTRLTVT.